Below, 17 T cell receptor beta chains from the same sample are listed, as sequenced in a study of blood T cell repertoires in COVID-19 (dated by TCRdb to the early 2020s). The library was built by means of the immunoSEQ multiplex PCR assay. In TCRdb, the immuneACCESS table is reduced to in-frame sequences with V and J assigned. These tables do not hold every clone; where another copy was compared, an unresolved V gene accounts for under half, and the others remain unexplained. Present in this sample are 450,000 to 600,000 clones, approximately 90% of which were seen just once. The leading ten clones occupy 0.7% of the sample. Sample: PBMCs or T cells enriched from blood (not recorded which). These receptors were obtained from a woman aged 18-29 years who had recovered from COVID-19.

The chain uses TRBV11-2 and TRBJ2-1, with TRBD1 identical over 9 bases. The V and J ends lost 6 bases and 4 bases, in that order; junction bases with no gene match: 7. Germline V gene lookup returns CDR1 SGHAT and CDR2 FQNNGV. The CDR3 loop spans 15 amino acids. The CDR3 sequence is CASREDRGVYNEQFF. The CDR3 nucleotides read TGTGCCAGCAGGGAGGACAGGGGTGTATACAATGAGCAGTTCTTC.

The chain uses TRBV19 and TRBJ2-7; TRBD2 matches 7 bases. Per germline, CDR1 LNHDA and CDR2 SQIVND (reference sequence). The CDR3 is made up of 14 amino acids. The ends lost 3 bases at V and 1 base at J; junction bases unmatched: 3. CDR3 sequence: CASSMRGISYEQYF. DNA of the CDR3: TGTGCCAGTAGTATGCGGGGGATTTCCTACGAGCAGTACTTC.

This clone was observed once. The rearrangement uses TRBV18 and TRBJ2-7, with D tentatively TRBD2 (6 bases). This CDR3 has 14 amino acids. V shed 1 base and J shed 5 bases, with 12 bases lying between them. CDR1 is KGHSH, CDR2 LQKENI, per germline. CDR3 in amino acids: CASSPRGGLDEQYF. The CDR3 coding sequence is TGTGCCAGCTCACCACGGGGAGGCCTCGACGAGCAGTACTTC.

V gene TRBV5-4 combines with J gene TRBJ2-1; the D gene is possibly TRBD2 (6 bases). V lost 4 bases to trimming and J lost 9 bases, with 20 bases between them. Germline assignment: CDR1 SGHNT and CDR2 YYREEE (reference sequence). The CDR3 spans 15 residues. CDR3 DNA sequence: TGTGCCAGCAGCCGGCGGGACTCCCCGTGGGGTGAGCAGTTCTTC. Protein product: CASSRRDSPWGEQFF.

The V gene is TRBV7-7, the J gene TRBJ2-5, with 12 bases lining up with TRBD2. This CDR3 spans 15 amino acids. Germline CDR1 reads SSHAT; CDR2 reads FNYEAQ (reference sequence). Germline trimming cut 5 bases from V and 2 bases from J; bases unmatched to any gene: 3. In DNA, the CDR3 is TGTGCCAGCAGCACCCTAGCGGGGGGGCAAGAGACCCAGTACTTC. It codes for CASSTLAGGQETQYF.

The chain combines TRBV19 with TRBJ1-6; 9 bases agree with TRBD1. CDR1 and CDR2 from the germline V gene are LNHDA and SQIVND (reference sequence). The CDR3 extends over 17 amino acids. Germline trimming cut 2 bases from V and 5 bases from J; bases unmatched to any gene: 7. The CDR3: CASSIRNRGLDNSPLHF. The CDR3 DNA follows: TGTGCCAGTAGTATAAGAAACAGGGGGCTGGATAATTCACCCCTCCACTTT.

The gene calls are TRBV7-2 and TRBJ1-5; weak D call: TRBD1 (6 bases). Trimming removed 6 bases from V and 2 bases from J, with 11 bases in between. The germline V gene has CDR1 SGHTA and CDR2 FQGNSA. The CDR3 runs 14 residues. The CDR3 sequence: CASSGNRGNQPQHF. DNA for the CDR3: TGTGCCAGCAGTGGGAACAGGGGCAATCAGCCCCAGCATTTT.

This chain connects TRBV19 to TRBJ1-5; D uncertain. CDR1 is LNHDA, CDR2 SQIVND, per germline (reference sequence). The CDR3 is 14 amino acids. Deletions cut 3 bases from V and 4 bases from J, with 10 bases between. The CDR3 DNA follows: TGTGCCAGTAGTATTTACGGCAGGAATCAGCCCCAGCATTTT. Its protein is CASSIYGRNQPQHF.

CDR3: CASTIRTGGGPGELFF. Here the CDR3 DNA reads TGTGCCAGCACCATTCGGACAGGGGGAGGGCCCGGGGAGCTGTTTTTT. V and J are TRBV5-6 and TRBJ2-2; 10 bases agree with TRBD1. V lost 6 bases, J lost 6 bases, and 11 bases stayed unmatched. CDR1 SGHDT and CDR2 YYEEEE come from the germline V gene. The CDR3 is 16 amino acids.

The J gene is TRBJ2-7, the V gene TRBV11-2; TRBD2 might be the D (6 bases). Germline-derived CDR1 and CDR2 are SGHAT and FQNNGV. The CDR3 extends over 14 amino acids. Trimming removed 3 bases from V and 2 bases from J, with 11 bases in between. CDR3 DNA sequence: TGTGCCAGCAGCTTTACTAGCACTACCTACGAGCAGTACTTC. Protein: CASSFTSTTYEQYF.

This chain uses TRBV19 with TRBJ1-6; the match to TRBD1 covers 7 bases. V shed 2 bases and J 14 bases; nucleotides not matched to a gene: 9. CDR1 is LNHDA, CDR2 SQIVND, per germline (reference sequence). The CDR3 is made up of 14 amino acids. DNA of the CDR3: TGTGCCAGTAGTATAAGACAGGGCGGGATGGCCCTCCACTTT. Its protein product is CASSIRQGGMALHF.

The rearrangement joins TRBV30 to TRBJ1-6; no clear D. The length of the CDR3 is 13 residues. Germline V gene data show CDR1 as GTSNPN and CDR2 as SVGIG (reference sequence). The V gene lost 2 bases and the J gene lost 4 bases, with 6 bases spanning the gap. CDR3 residues: CAWSRGYNSPLHF. CDR3 nucleotides: TGTGCCTGGAGTCGCGGGTATAATTCACCCCTCCACTTT.

The chain employs TRBV7-2 and TRBJ2-1; D call uncertain. Germline V gene data show CDR1 as SGHTA and CDR2 as FQGNSA. The CDR3 totals 13 residues. V was trimmed by 3 bases and J by 5 bases, leaving 8 bases between them. Here the CDR3 reads CASSFNKHNEQFF. In DNA form, the CDR3 reads TGTGCCAGCAGCTTTAACAAACACAATGAGCAGTTCTTC.

The chain combines TRBV30 with TRBJ1-4; possibly TRBD1 for D (6 bases). The CDR3 runs to 17 residues. Trimming removed 1 base from V and 2 bases from J, with 17 bases in between. Germline CDR1 and CDR2: GTSNPN and SVGIG (reference sequence). CDR3 loop: CAWSGGHQSPTNEKLFF. CDR3 DNA: TGTGCCTGGAGTGGGGGACATCAGAGCCCTACTAATGAAAAACTGTTTTTT.

The V gene is TRBV4-1, the J gene TRBJ1-1; the D gene is possibly TRBD1 (5 bases). This CDR3 region has 16 residues. V lost 0 bases and J 5 bases, leaving 16 bases between the germline ends. Germline lookup yields CDR1 MGHRA and CDR2 YSYEKL. The CDR3 reads CASSQEDWDLGTEAFF. CDR3 coding DNA: TGCGCCAGCAGCCAAGAGGACTGGGACTTGGGGACTGAAGCTTTCTTT.

The chain employs TRBV7-8 and TRBJ2-7; 11 bases fit TRBD2. Trimming cost V 4 bases and J 2 bases; bases outside gene matches: 4. In germline, CDR1 is SGHVS, CDR2 FQNEAQ. CDR3 length: 15 residues. The CDR3 DNA is TGTGCCAGCAGCTCCGTAGCGGGGGGGCCCTACGAGCAGTACTTC. Amino acids: CASSSVAGGPYEQYF.

The chain employs TRBV11-2 and TRBJ2-4; D ambiguous. Germline CDR1 SGHAT, CDR2 FQNNGV. Between the trimmed V and J ends, which lost 0 bases and 0 bases, there was a span of 15 bases. CDR3 length: 18 amino acids. CDR3 DNA sequence: TGTGCCAGCAGCTTAGAAAGATCACAGCTTCTAGCCAAAAACATTCAGTACTTC. Protein product: CASSLERSQLLAKNIQYF.